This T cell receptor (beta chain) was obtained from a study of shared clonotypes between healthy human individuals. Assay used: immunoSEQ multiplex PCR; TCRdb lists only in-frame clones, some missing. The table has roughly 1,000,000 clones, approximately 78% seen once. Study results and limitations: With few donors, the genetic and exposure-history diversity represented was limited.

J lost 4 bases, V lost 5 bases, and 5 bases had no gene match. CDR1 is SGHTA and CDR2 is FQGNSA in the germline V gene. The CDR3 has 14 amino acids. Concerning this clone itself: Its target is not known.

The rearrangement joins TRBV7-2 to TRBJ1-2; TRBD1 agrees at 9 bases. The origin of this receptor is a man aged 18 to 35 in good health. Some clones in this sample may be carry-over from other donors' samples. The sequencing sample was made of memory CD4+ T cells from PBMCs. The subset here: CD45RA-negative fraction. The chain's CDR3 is CASSQTGGPYGYTF. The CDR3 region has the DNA TGTGCCAGCAGCCAGACAGGGGGGCCCTATGGCTACACCTTC.